This T cell receptor beta chain was recovered during a study of T-cell memory formation after mild COVID-19. For the study at large: In these data, TCR clusters were largely donor specific. The study's findings and limits: A balance of CD4 and CD8 characterized clones contracting day 15 to 85, whereas later expanders leaned CD4+. Some clones that responded were present in memory (sampled pre-infection), which suggests cross-reactive memory joined.

This CDR3 contains 12 residues. Germline V gene sequence: CDR1 SNHLY, CDR2 FYNNEI. Trimming removed 8 bases from V and 0 bases from J, with 7 bases in between. For this clonotype: Its antigen is unidentified.

TCR alpha and TCR beta cDNA libraries with sample barcodes and UMIs came from 5'RACE using constant-segment primers. Using its own MiXCR run on the 5' RACE reads, TCRdb lists one record per CDR3 protein. This table holds about 320,000 distinct CDR3 sequences, around 15% found once. The receptor comes from a man aged 18 to 29 who had mild COVID-19 (a few samples of this study predate the infection). Cell type and time point are not known. The rearrangement joins TRBV2 to TRBJ1-1; D gene ambiguous. Specimen: PBMCs or a T cell subset sorted from them (not recorded which). The CDR3 here is CASWSMNTEAFF. CDR3 nucleotide sequence: TGTGCCAGCTGGTCGATGAACACTGAAGCTTTCTTT.